The 9 T cell receptor beta chains in this list originate from one sample, sequenced in a study of T cells in Graves' hyperthyroidism and ophthalmopathy. Researchers took RNA transcripts and amplified the TCR beta CDR3 regions from them. Using the HTBI primer set, a first-round RT-PCR was run on the TCR CDR3. One entry per CDR3 protein results from TCRdb running MiXCR on the multiplex PCR reads. Of approximately 720,000 distinct CDR3 sequences listed, roughly a sixth were seen once; the top ten hold 16%. The sample was blood. The source of these receptors is a woman aged 50 to 60 with Graves' hyperthyroidism that later progressed to Graves' ophthalmopathy.

This clonotype has a count of ten or more. V is TRBV12-3 or TRBV12-4 and J is TRBJ2-1; D is unclear. The CDR3 is made up of 13 amino acids. V lost 2 bases to trimming and J lost 8 bases, with 10 bases between them. CDR3 bases: TGTGCCAGCAGTTTATTAGGCGGAGATGAGCAGTTCTTC. This translates into CASSLLGGDEQFF.

J is TRBJ2-4 and V is TRBV29-1; unclear D gene. CDR3 length: 11 amino acids. Germline V gene sequence: CDR1 SQVTM, CDR2 ANQGSEA. V was shortened by 7 bases and J by 5 bases, with 9 bases between the two germline ends. The CDR3 region is CSARQENIQYF. CDR3 DNA: TGCAGCGCCCGCCAGGAAAACATTCAGTACTTC. The variable domain in full, completed from reference TRBV29-1 and TRBJ2-4, reads SAVISQKPSRDICQRGTSLTIQCQVDSQVTMMFWYRQQPGQSLTLIATANQGSEATYESGFVIDKFPISRPNLTFSTLTVSNMSPEDSSIYLCSARQENIQYFGAGTRLSVL.

This clonotype showed up many times. The chain is built from TRBV10-2 and TRBJ2-5; 10 nucleotides line up with TRBD1. CDR3 length: 15 residues. Germline V gene sequence: CDR1 WSHSY, CDR2 SAAADI. The V gene end was trimmed by 6 bases and the J gene end by 5 bases; junction bases not matched to a gene: 9. The DNA for the CDR3 is TGCGCCAGCAGGCCCGGGACAGGGGTTTTGGAGACCCAGTACTTC. It yields the protein CASRPGTGVLETQYF.

This clonotype was seen many times. CDR3 DNA sequence: TGTGCCAGCAAGACGCTTTTCGGGACAGGGGGCGGTGGATACACTGAAGCTTTCTTT. Encoded protein: CASKTLFGTGGGGYTEAFF. V and J are TRBV6-1 and TRBJ1-1; 12 bases are shared with TRBD1. Trimming removed 7 bases from V and 3 bases from J; junction bases left unmatched: 18. The CDR3 sequence is 19 residues long. The germline gives CDR1 MNHNS, CDR2 SASEGT.

This clonotype was recorded many times. The rearrangement joins TRBV18 to TRBJ1-5; D remains ambiguous. Germline V gene sequence: CDR1 KGHSH, CDR2 LQKENI. There are 14 residues in the CDR3. V lost 11 bases and J 0 bases, leaving 14 bases between the germline ends. CDR3 residues: CAQKGGYSNQPQHF. CDR3 bases: TGTGCCCAGAAGGGAGGTTATAGCAATCAGCCCCAGCATTTT.

As regards this clonotype: A much more abundant neighbour one base away suggests this may be a read error. The gene calls are TRBV20-1 and TRBJ1-2, with a possible D match to TRBD1 (6 bases). Looked up from germline, CDR1 is DFQATT and CDR2 is SNEGSKA (reference sequence). This CDR3 spans 15 amino acids. Trimming pared 0 bases from V and 7 bases from J, leaving 18 bases between. The CDR3 nucleotides read TGCAGTGCTAGAGATGGGTACAGGGAGGACTGTGGCTACACCTTC. Translating it yields CSARDGYREDCGYTF.

This clonotype was observed a handful of times. The J gene is TRBJ1-6, the V gene TRBV7-9; the D gene is possibly TRBD1 (6 bases). V lost 1 base, J lost 17 bases, and 9 bases lay in between. Germline V gene sequence: CDR1 SEHNR, CDR2 FQNEAQ (reference sequence). This CDR3 region has 11 residues. The CDR3 here is CASSLGQEIHF. As DNA, the CDR3 is TGTGCCAGCAGCTTAGGACAGGAGATCCACTTT.

This clonotype was observed many times. This rearrangement joins TRBV30 to TRBJ1-5; weak D call: TRBD1 (6 bases). The length of the CDR3 is 14 residues. Trimming pared 5 bases from V and 1 base from J, leaving 12 bases between. The germline V gene has CDR1 GTSNPN and CDR2 SVGIG (reference sequence). CDR3 in DNA: TGTGCCTGGGGGGGGGGCAACAGCAATCAGCCCCAGCATTTT. Protein product: CAWGGGNSNQPQHF.

This clonotype has ten or more counts. The CDR3 is CSARRTSSNTGELFF. CDR3 coding DNA: TGCAGTGCTAGGAGGACTAGCTCGAACACCGGGGAGCTGTTTTTT. This sequence joins TRBV20-1 and TRBJ2-2, with TRBD2 matching 8 bases. V was clipped by 3 bases and J by 0 bases; unmatched bases: 3. Germline V gives CDR1 DFQATT, CDR2 SNEGSKA (reference sequence). The CDR3 consists of 15 residues.